This T cell receptor (beta chain) was identified in a study of T cell responses to AZD1222 COVID-19 vaccine. The germline V gene has CDR1 MNHEY and CDR2 SMNVEV (reference sequence). V was pared by 4 bases and J by 3 bases, with 13 bases of the junction left unmatched. The CDR3 has 17 residues. Profiled with immunoSEQ multiplex PCR; TCRdb holds only in-frame clones, not every one. The sample includes under 150,000 clones, just over 90% of them seen just once. The chain uses TRBV27 and TRBJ1-2; TRBD1 agrees at 8 bases. Sequencing used peripheral blood, obtained on day 0 of AZD1222 vaccination. The sequence came from an adult in good health. The CDR3, as DNA: TGTGCCAGCAGTTCACGGAAAGGCAGGGGGCGCGACTATGGCTACACCTTC. This gives the protein CASSSRKGRGRDYGYTF.